These T cell receptor beta chains were read from a single sample in a study of blood T cell repertoires in COVID-19. The table came from immunoSEQ multiplex PCR; TCRdb's copy has only in-frame clones and leaves some out. The profile covers 150,000 or so clones, with roughly four fifths appearing a single time and approximately 12% taken by the ten largest. The sequenced material came from PBMCs or T cells enriched from blood (not recorded which). Receptors were obtained from a man aged 50-60 years who had recovered from COVID-19. The CDR3 runs from the conserved cysteine through the conserved F or W. D genes are given only for firm matches. Clone sizes are given selectively: once, few, many, or a class where the clone is expanded.

NA,15,NA,TRBV7-2,TRBJ1-4,CASSGQGKPNEKLFF,TGTGCCAGCAGCGGTCAGGGGAAGCCAAATGAAAAACTGTTTTTT
NA,18,NA,TRBV6-1,TRBJ1-5,CASSGDTRRPYSNQPQHF,TGTGCCAGCAGTGGGGACACTCGTCGTCCTTATAGCAATCAGCCCCAGCATTTT
NA,14,NA,TRBV13,TRBJ1-5,CASSSGFRNQPQHF,TGTGCCAGCAGCTCAGGGTTTCGGAATCAGCCCCAGCATTTT
NA,13,NA,TRBV7-3,TRBJ2-3,CASSPPSTDTQYF,TGTGCCAGCAGCCCCCCAAGCACAGATACGCAGTATTTT
NA,12,NA,TRBV18,TRBJ1-1,CASSPRGDEAFF,TGTGCCAGCTCACCACGGGGAGACGAAGCTTTCTTT
once,14,TRBD1,TRBV5-1,TRBJ2-2,CASSWRQGAGELFF,TGCGCCAGCAGCTGGCGACAGGGAGCCGGGGAGCTGTTTTTT
NA,13,NA,TRBV18,TRBJ1-5,CASSPNGLQPQHF,TGTGCCAGCTCACCAAACGGACTGCAGCCCCAGCATTTT
NA,15,NA,TRBV19,TRBJ1-1,CASSPKTGPSTEAFF,TGTGCCAGTAGTCCGAAGACAGGTCCCAGCACTGAAGCTTTCTTT
NA,15,NA,TRBV9,TRBJ1-4,CASSAGGEAYEKLFF,TGTGCCAGCAGCGCGGGAGGGGAGGCCTATGAAAAACTGTTTTTT
NA,12,NA,TRBV7-9,TRBJ1-6,CASSFPMSPLHF,TGTGCCAGCAGCTTTCCCATGTCACCCCTCCACTTT
once,15,NA,TRBV4-2,TRBJ1-4,CASSQDGQGNEKLFF,TGTGCCAGCAGCCAAGATGGTCAGGGGAATGAAAAACTGTTTTTT
NA,15,TRBD1,TRBV10-3,TRBJ1-1,CAISTGQGMNTEAFF,TGTGCCATCAGTACTGGACAGGGGATGAACACTGAAGCTTTCTTT
NA,16,TRBD1,TRBV3-1/TRBV3-2,TRBJ1-1,CASTPGQGIGGTEAFF,TGTGCCAGCACCCCGGGACAGGGGATCGGTGGCACTGAAGCTTTCTTT
NA,16,NA,TRBV28,TRBJ1-6,CASSPSGGTRRSPLHF,TGTGCCAGCAGTCCGTCCGGGGGGACGAGGAGATCACCCCTCCACTTT
NA,16,TRBD1,TRBV15,TRBJ2-3,CATSRGQGRFTDTQYF,TGTGCCACCAGCAGAGGACAGGGAAGGTTCACAGATACGCAGTATTTT
NA,15,NA,TRBV4-3,TRBJ2-1,CASSQSRAPYNEQFF,TGCGCCAGCAGCCAAAGCAGGGCCCCCTACAATGAGCAGTTCTTC
NA,14,TRBD1,TRBV28,TRBJ1-4,CASSFLRGQEKLFF,TGTGCCAGCAGTTTTTTAAGGGGGCAGGAAAAACTGTTTTTT
NA,16,NA,TRBV12-5,TRBJ1-2,CASGSPSGFALDGYTF,TGTGCTAGTGGTTCCCCTAGCGGGTTTGCCTTGGATGGCTACACCTTC
NA,16,TRBD1,TRBV5-1,TRBJ1-2,CASSTTGAAPYYGYTF,TGCGCCAGCAGCACTACAGGGGCCGCTCCGTACTATGGCTACACCTTC
NA,15,TRBD1,TRBV28,TRBJ1-3,CASRGTGTELNTIYF,TGTGCCAGCAGGGGGACCGGGACAGAGCTAAACACCATATATTTT
NA,16,NA,TRBV9,TRBJ1-6,CASSTRWGPYNSPLHF,TGTGCCAGCAGCACGCGGTGGGGGCCCTATAATTCACCCCTCCACTTT
NA,14,NA,TRBV19,TRBJ1-4,CASSYGGITEKLFF,TGTGCCAGTAGTTACGGGGGAATTACTGAAAAACTGTTTTTT
NA,13,NA,TRBV11-2,TRBJ2-1,CASSSLSYNEQFF,TGTGCCAGCAGCTCGTTGTCTTACAATGAGCAGTTCTTC
once,14,NA,TRBV7-9,TRBJ1-1,CASSLKDRSTEAFF,TGTGCCAGCAGCTTAAAGGACAGATCCACTGAAGCTTTCTTT
NA,15,NA,TRBV10-2,TRBJ2-1,CASSYGQGNYNEQFF,TGCGCCAGCAGTTACGGCCAGGGCAACTACAATGAGCAGTTCTTC
NA,20,NA,TRBV27,TRBJ2-3,CASSFRALQGVAGTHRTQYF,TGTGCCAGCAGTTTCCGGGCACTCCAGGGGGTAGCGGGGACGCACCGTACGCAGTATTTT
NA,16,TRBD1,TRBV7-2,TRBJ1-2,CASRYRGQLANYGYTF,TGTGCCAGCAGGTACAGGGGGCAGTTAGCTAACTATGGCTACACCTTC
NA,15,TRBD2,TRBV7-3,TRBJ2-1,CASSGSGGAGNEQFF,TGTGCCAGCAGCGGGAGCGGGGGGGCCGGAAATGAGCAGTTCTTC
once,15,NA,TRBV5-5,TRBJ1-1,CASIPTEQGWTEAFF,TGTGCCAGCATCCCGACGGAACAGGGCTGGACTGAAGCTTTCTTT
NA,15,TRBD1,TRBV7-8,TRBJ2-7,CASSSGTGDSYEQYF,TGTGCCAGCAGCTCCGGAACAGGGGACTCCTACGAGCAGTACTTC
NA,13,NA,TRBV27,TRBJ1-2,CASSHRGGGGYTF,TGTGCCAGCAGTCACCGGGGGGGAGGAGGCTACACCTTC
NA,14,TRBD1,TRBV9,TRBJ1-1,CASSTGQKNTEAFF,TGTGCCAGCAGCACGGGACAGAAGAACACTGAAGCTTTCTTT
NA,13,NA,TRBV6-5,TRBJ1-1,CASWTGGRTEAFF,TGTGCCAGCTGGACCGGGGGGCGTACTGAAGCTTTCTTT
NA,13,NA,TRBV10-1,TRBJ2-5,CATRRTTGETQYF,TGCGCCACCCGGCGGACAACAGGAGAGACCCAGTACTTC
NA,14,TRBD1,TRBV30,TRBJ1-1,CAWSRGQGYTEAFF,TGTGCCTGGAGTCGCGGACAGGGGTATACTGAAGCTTTCTTT
NA,15,TRBD1,TRBV7-8,TRBJ1-5,CASSLGGQGRQPQHF,TGTGCCAGCAGCTTAGGGGGACAGGGTCGACAGCCCCAGCATTTT
few,15,TRBD1,TRBV7-2,TRBJ1-4,CASSLDRGVGEKLFF,TGTGCCAGCAGCTTAGACAGGGGGGTAGGGGAAAAACTGTTTTTT
NA,16,TRBD2,TRBV9,TRBJ2-3,CASSVGSSGLTDTQYF,TGTGCCAGCAGCGTAGGCTCTAGCGGCCTCACAGATACGCAGTATTTT
NA,13,NA,TRBV11-3,TRBJ1-1,CASSPGVRTEAFF,TGTGCCAGCAGCCCCGGGGTGAGAACTGAAGCTTTCTTT
NA,11,NA,TRBV7-8,TRBJ2-7,CASSPIGGQYF,TGTGCCAGCAGCCCGATCGGGGGGCAGTACTTC
few,15,NA,TRBV6-6,TRBJ1-4,CASSLSGHPNEKLFF,TGTGCCAGCAGTCTTTCGGGACATCCTAATGAAAAACTGTTTTTT
NA,17,NA,TRBV29-1,TRBJ1-2,CSVEDTGRLRKNYGYTF,TGCAGCGTTGAAGACACGGGGAGGCTAAGGAAGAACTATGGCTACACCTTC
NA,11,NA,TRBV20-1,TRBJ1-4,CSLRTNEKLFF,TGCAGTCTGAGAACTAATGAAAAACTGTTTTTT
NA,15,NA,TRBV6-1,TRBJ1-1,CASSEAAAEPTEAFF,TGTGCCAGCAGTGAAGCGGCGGCAGAGCCCACTGAAGCTTTCTTT
NA,13,NA,TRBV19,TRBJ1-1,CASSIGQNTEAFF,TGTGCCAGTAGTATAGGTCAGAACACTGAAGCTTTCTTT
NA,13,NA,TRBV7-9,TRBJ1-2,CASSIDTNYGYTF,TGTGCCAGCAGTATAGACACCAACTATGGCTACACCTTC
NA,18,TRBD2,TRBV9,TRBJ2-2,CASSVFGGGKPNTGELFF,TGTGCCAGCAGCGTTTTCGGGGGGGGCAAGCCGAACACCGGGGAGCTGTTTTTT
NA,16,TRBD1,TRBV28,TRBJ1-5,CATLIYQGVPNQPQHF,TGTGCCACCCTGATCTATCAGGGGGTCCCCAATCAGCCCCAGCATTTT
NA,18,TRBD1,TRBV23-1,TRBJ1-2,CASSQPRKGQEPFYGYTF,TGCGCCAGCAGTCAACCCCGAAAAGGACAGGAGCCATTCTATGGCTACACCTTC
NA,12,TRBD1,TRBV5-5,TRBJ1-4,CASSGTDEKLFF,TGTGCCAGCAGCGGGACAGATGAAAAACTGTTTTTT
NA,14,TRBD2,TRBV3-1/TRBV3-2,TRBJ2-5,CASIFSGGGETQYF,TGTGCCAGCATCTTCAGCGGGGGCGGAGAGACCCAGTACTTC
NA,18,TRBD2,TRBV5-1,TRBJ2-4,CASSLAGTSGLAKNIQYF,TGCGCCAGCAGCTTGGCCGGGACTAGCGGTCTAGCCAAAAACATTCAGTACTTC
NA,13,TRBD1,TRBV10-3,TRBJ1-5,CAISRQGPGPQHF,TGTGCCATCAGCAGACAGGGACCGGGGCCCCAGCATTTT
NA,19,TRBD1,TRBV4-1,TRBJ2-2,CASSQGARAGGVPTGELFF,TGCGCCAGCAGCCAAGGAGCCCGTGCAGGGGGCGTCCCAACCGGGGAGCTGTTTTTT
NA,15,TRBD1,TRBV9,TRBJ2-2,CASSRGQGNTGELFF,TGTGCCAGCAGTCGCGGACAGGGGAACACCGGGGAGCTGTTTTTT